Included here is one TCR beta chain sequence, with context. Sequencing was performed with immunoSEQ multiplex PCR; in TCRdb, only in-frame clones are kept and a portion is missing. This table holds about 98,000 clones, around 86% found once. This entry belongs to a study of graft-versus-host responses after intestinal transplantation. The CDR3 sequence is 17 residues long. From germline, CDR1 is MDHEN and CDR2 SYDVKM. The ends lost 4 bases at V and 1 base at J; junction bases unmatched: 11. The receptor was isolated from a human patient who received an intestinal transplant, so some T cells may come from the graft donor. This material consisted of PBMCs, taken 255 days after intestinal transplant. The chain recombines TRBV28 with TRBJ1-1, with 8 bases matching TRBD1. The CDR3 sequence: CASSSHSGGASNTEAFF. CDR3 coding DNA: TGTGCCAGCAGTTCACACTCAGGGGGCGCTTCGAACACTGAAGCTTTCTTT.